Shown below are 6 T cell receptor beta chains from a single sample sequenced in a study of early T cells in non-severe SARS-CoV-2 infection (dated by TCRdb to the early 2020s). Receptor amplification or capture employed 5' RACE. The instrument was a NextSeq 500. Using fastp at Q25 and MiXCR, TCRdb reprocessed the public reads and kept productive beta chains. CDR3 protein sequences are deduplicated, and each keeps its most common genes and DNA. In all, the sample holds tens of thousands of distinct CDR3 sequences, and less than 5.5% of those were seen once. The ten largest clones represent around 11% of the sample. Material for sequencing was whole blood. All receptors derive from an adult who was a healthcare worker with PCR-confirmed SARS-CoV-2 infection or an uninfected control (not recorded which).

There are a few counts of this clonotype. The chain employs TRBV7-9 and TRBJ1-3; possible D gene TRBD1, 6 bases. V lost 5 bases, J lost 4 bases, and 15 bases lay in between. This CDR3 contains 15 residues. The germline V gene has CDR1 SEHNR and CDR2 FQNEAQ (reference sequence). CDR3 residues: CASSPTRGLGNTIYF. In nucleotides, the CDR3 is TGTGCCAGCAGCCCCACCAGGGGACTGGGAAACACCATATATTTT.

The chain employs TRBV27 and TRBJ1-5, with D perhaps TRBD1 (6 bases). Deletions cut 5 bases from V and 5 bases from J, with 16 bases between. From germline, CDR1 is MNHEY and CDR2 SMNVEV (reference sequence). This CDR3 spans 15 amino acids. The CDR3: CASSPIDRIYQPQHF. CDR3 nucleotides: TGTGCCAGCAGTCCGATCGACAGGATCTATCAGCCCCAGCATTTT.

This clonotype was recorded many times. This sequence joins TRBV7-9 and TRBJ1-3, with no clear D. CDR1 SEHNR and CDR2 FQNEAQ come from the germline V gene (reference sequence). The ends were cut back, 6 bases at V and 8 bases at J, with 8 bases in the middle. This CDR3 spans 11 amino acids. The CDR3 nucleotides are TGTGCCAGCAGTCAGACTGACACCATATATTTT. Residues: CASSQTDTIYF.

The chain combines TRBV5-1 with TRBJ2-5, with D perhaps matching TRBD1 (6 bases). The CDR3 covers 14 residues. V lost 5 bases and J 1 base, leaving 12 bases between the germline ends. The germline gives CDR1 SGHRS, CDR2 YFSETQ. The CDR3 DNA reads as TGCGCCAGCAGAAAAGGGACATCCCAAGAGACCCAGTACTTC. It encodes CASRKGTSQETQYF.

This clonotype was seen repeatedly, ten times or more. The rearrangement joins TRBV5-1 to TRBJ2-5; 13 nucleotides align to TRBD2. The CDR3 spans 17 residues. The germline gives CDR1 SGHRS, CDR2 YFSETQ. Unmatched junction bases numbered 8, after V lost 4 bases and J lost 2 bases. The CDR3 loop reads CASSLELAGGQQETQYF. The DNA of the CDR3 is TGCGCCAGCAGCCTCGAACTAGCGGGAGGGCAACAAGAGACCCAGTACTTC.

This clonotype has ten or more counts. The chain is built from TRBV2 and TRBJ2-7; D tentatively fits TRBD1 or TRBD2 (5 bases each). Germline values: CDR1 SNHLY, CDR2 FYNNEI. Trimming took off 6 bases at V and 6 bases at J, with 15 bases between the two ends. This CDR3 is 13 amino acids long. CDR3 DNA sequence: TGTGCCAGCAGGGTGGGACCTCCCACCGAGCAGTACTTC. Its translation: CASRVGPPTEQYF.